Below, 2 T cell receptor beta chains from the same sample are listed, as sequenced in a study of lymphopenia after photon versus proton radiotherapy. TCRdb's table, derived via immunoSEQ multiplex PCR, lists solely in-frame clones and lacks some. This sample carries roughly 40,000 clones, just over 85% of them seen once, and the ten largest clones take 9% to 12%. The sequencing here drew on peripheral blood, taken from a patient treated with proton-based radiotherapy. The receptors were gathered from a woman in her 70s with pancreatic cancer. Some clones in this sample may be carry-over from other donors' samples.

The V gene is TRBV29-1, the J gene TRBJ1-2; 7 nucleotides align to TRBD1. Germline CDR1 and CDR2: SQVTM and ANQGSEA. Trimming at V came to 4 bases and at J to 4 bases, leaving 6 bases not matched to a gene. CDR3 length: 13 amino acids. The CDR3 nucleotides are TGCAGCGTTGGGGTCACAGGGGCCTATGGCTACACCTTC. It specifies CSVGVTGAYGYTF.

The chain uses TRBV21-1 and TRBJ2-3; TRBD2, the table's D call, lacks a check against the DNA. TRBV21-1 is termed a pseudogene. The length of the CDR3 is 15 residues. CDR3 nucleotides: TGTGCCAGCCGCGGGGTCGACCGATTCACAGATACGCAGTATTTT. This sequence encodes CASRGVDRFTDTQYF.